The text below deals with one T cell receptor (beta chain). This clonotype was seen a handful of times. Its antigen is unknown. Base quality data are lacking; no much larger clone is found one base away. V is pared back by 0 bases and J by 1 base, with 12 bases lying between the germline termini. CDR1 and CDR2, per the germline V gene (reference sequence), are LGHDT and YNNKEL. The CDR3, cysteine through phenylalanine, is 16 amino acids long. Only the CDR3 DNA stays, 48 bases, in frame from base 1. For repertoire sequencing, the TCR beta CDR3 regions were amplified from RNA transcripts. HTBI primers and the Qiagen OneStep RT-PCR kit were used in a first-round RT-PCR, which was followed by a second-round multiplex PCR, size selection and purification. The libraries underwent paired-end sequencing with 100 bp reads on an Illumina HiSeq2000. In the paper's pipeline: SOAPnuke was used for read processing, and reads with adapters, uncalled bases, a mean Phred below 15, or no exact constant-primer or identifier match were discarded. High-quality paired reads were merged with COPE v1.2.5. Unique nucleotide sequences were defined as clonotypes and aligned to IMGT TRB V, D and J references using MiTCR v1.1. The analysis was limited to V-J combinations with a frequency above 0.0001, which together covered approximately 99% of repertoires. For each V-J combination, a TCR clonal expansion and chaos score was defined as the ratio of F50 clonal expansion to chaos observed in the TCRdist matrix. Features were reduced by Welch's t-statistics and random forest to approximately 13 V-J combinations, which fed a naive Bayes classifier. The similarity between thyroid and blood repertoires was quantified using the Morisita-Horn index. TCRdb trimmed the raw reads at Q25, called clones with MiXCR and kept productive beta chains. Identical CDR3 protein sequences are pooled into one entry, listed with their most common genes and DNA. These V and J calls are TCRdb output, not the study's own analysis. This sample has roughly 350,000 distinct CDR3 sequences in its table, and roughly 17% of those were observed once. 2% to 3% of the sample is in the top ten clones.

The data belong to a study of Graves' ophthalmopathy and Graves' hyperthyroidism (dated by TCRdb to 2017 to 2018). Study-level background: Peripheral blood was collected at initial diagnosis, before any treatment. To tell Graves' ophthalmopathy apart from Graves' hyperthyroidism, and to predict which patients would progress to ophthalmopathy, the study relied on TCR beta repertoire signatures. In total, approximately 140 blood samples were TCR-sequenced: 40 to 45 ophthalmopathy, roughly 80 hyperthyroidism and roughly 17 hyperthyroidism-to-ophthalmopathy patients. To explore V-J signatures that separate ophthalmopathy from hyperthyroidism, a discovery set of 95 to 100 patients was enrolled, consisting of approximately 45 with ophthalmopathy and about 60 with stable hyperthyroidism. The independent validation cohort included about 19 hyperthyroidism patients plus 17 patients who later progressed from hyperthyroidism to ophthalmopathy. In roughly 6 hyperthyroidism patients, the T-cell repertoires found in thyroid tissue were compared with those found in blood. Once sampling was done, hyperthyroidism patients were given methimazole at a starting dose of 30 mg daily, while ophthalmopathy patients were given high-dose intravenous methylprednisolone.

Hyperthyroidism was defined as stable when no progression to ophthalmopathy occurred within 18 months of follow-up. Patients with hyperthyroidism were aged 18 to 65 years, had been newly diagnosed, and had a disease duration of less than 2 months. Patients with other autoimmune diseases, uncontrolled infections, pregnancy or lactation were excluded from the study. Clinical symptoms, serum thyroxine, TRAb, thyroid ultrasound and orbital computed tomography were used for diagnosis. PBMCs were isolated from 7.5 to 10 ml of fresh peripheral blood by Ficoll-Paque density gradient centrifugation. Trizol reagent was used to extract the total RNA, and its quality was then checked on an Agilent 2100 Bioanalyzer. What the work shows at the level of the full study, not this receptor alone: Ophthalmopathy was separated from stable hyperthyroidism by the 13-signature model with about 88% sensitivity and around 81% specificity in cross-validation and with 80%/75% in the test set. In validation, the model predicted ophthalmopathy progression with over 60% sensitivity and roughly 78% specificity; roughly 11 predicted patients were CT-confirmed with GO in a median of around 6.5 months. Sample size was not predetermined statistically, and investigators were not blinded to group allocation. Most expanded thyroid clonotypes with a frequency above 0.001 also appeared in blood, which suggests that blood repertoires may reflect the immune response in the thyroid.

Sequenced material: peripheral blood. This sequence was found in an adult woman with stable Graves' hyperthyroidism. The rearrangement joined TRBV3-1 to TRBJ2-5; D gene: possibly TRBD2, on 5 matching bases. The DNA sequence follows: TGTGCCAGCAGCCAAGAGCGAGCGGAGCCCCAAGAGACCCAGTACTTC. Its translation is CASSQERAEPQETQYF.